This entry lists 24 T cell receptor beta chains sequenced from one sample in a study of T cells in localized non-small cell lung cancer. Libraries were prepared by immunoSEQ multiplex PCR; TCRdb keeps only in-frame clonotypes and omits some of them. The data contain approximately 43,000 clones, around 86% of them seen just once; the ten biggest clones take up 6.5% to 9%. Source: peripheral blood, taken before any cancer treatment. The receptors originated from a woman aged 18-55 years with stage III lung adenocarcinoma.

The V gene is TRBV4-1, the J gene TRBJ2-7; 7 nucleotides align to TRBD1. V shed 1 base, J shed 2 bases, and the junction held 5 bases outside the gene matches. Germline assignment: CDR1 MGHRA and CDR2 YSYEKL. This CDR3 comprises 15 residues. The CDR3, as DNA: TGCGCCAGCAGCCAAGGAGGGACAGCACCCTACGAGCAGTACTTC. Residues: CASSQGGTAPYEQYF.

This sequence joins TRBV7-8 and TRBJ1-1, with D perhaps TRBD1 (6 bases). The V end lost 5 bases, the J end lost 8 bases, and 18 bases lay between the germline ends. Germline values: CDR1 SGHVS, CDR2 FQNEAQ. The length of the CDR3 is 14 residues. CDR3 in DNA: TGTGCCAGCAGCCCACAAACTTCCGGGACAGAAGCTTTCTTT. This sequence encodes CASSPQTSGTEAFF.

The chain carries TRBV13 and TRBJ2-7, with 8 bases lining up with TRBD1. Germline V gene lookup returns CDR1 PRHDT and CDR2 FYEKMQ (reference sequence). The CDR3 has 15 amino acids. V gave up 3 bases and J gave up 4 bases; unmatched junction bases: 8. The CDR3 here is CASSFRQGSSYEQYF. The CDR3, as DNA: TGTGCCAGCAGCTTCCGACAGGGGTCCTCGTACGAGCAGTACTTC.

This chain uses TRBV27 with TRBJ1-6; D perhaps matches TRBD1 (5 bases). Per germline, CDR1 MNHEY and CDR2 SMNVEV (reference sequence). V was clipped by 3 bases and J by 7 bases, with 10 bases between them. This CDR3 contains 14 residues. The CDR3 is CASSFGGANSPLHF. In nucleotides, the CDR3 is TGTGCCAGCAGTTTTGGCGGGGCGAATTCACCCCTCCACTTT.

The chain joins TRBV21-1 to TRBJ1-5; TRBD1 reflects the table's D call only, with no check against the DNA. TRBV21-1 is classified as a pseudogene. There are 20 residues in the CDR3. The CDR3: CASSKRYEQGAFNSNQPQHF. DNA of the CDR3: TGTGCCAGCAGCAAAAGATACGAACAGGGGGCGTTCAATAGCAATCAGCCCCAGCATTTT.

The chain couples TRBV29-1 to TRBJ1-4, with a weak D call TRBD1 (5 bases). The CDR3 totals 14 residues. V lost 1 base and J lost 8, with 14 bases in between. CDR1 is SQVTM and CDR2 is ANQGSEA in the germline V gene. CDR3 bases: TGCAGCGTTGAAGGGGCTGTCGGGGCGGAAAAACTGTTTTTT. Translated: CSVEGAVGAEKLFF.

J is TRBJ2-7 and V is TRBV7-8; the match to TRBD1 covers 7 bases. CDR3 length equals 17 residues. Trimming at V came to 4 bases and at J to 0 bases, leaving 12 bases not matched to a gene. Germline assignment: CDR1 SGHVS and CDR2 FQNEAQ. CDR3: CASSWKSGTADSYEQYF. The CDR3 nucleotides read TGTGCCAGCAGCTGGAAATCCGGGACAGCCGACTCCTACGAGCAGTACTTC.

This clone came up once. CDR3 sequence (DNA): TGTGCCAGCAGCTTAGGATTGGCAGATACGCAGTATTTT. It encodes CASSLGLADTQYF. This chain uses TRBV7-3 with TRBJ2-3; D uncertain. The CDR3 covers 13 residues. The V end lost 2 bases, the J end lost 4 bases, and 7 bases lay between the germline ends. The germline V gene encodes CDR1 SGHTA and CDR2 FQGTGA. The variable domain in full, with the rest retrieved from reference TRBV7-3 and TRBJ2-3, is GAGVSQTPSNKVTEKGKYVELRCDPISGHTALYWYRQSLGQGPEFLIYFQGTGAADDSGLPNDRFFAVRPEGSVSTLKIQRTERGDSAVYLCASSLGLADTQYFGPGTRLTVL.

About this clone itself: Additional DNA sequences in this sample encode the identical CDR3. V usage is TRBV11-2 and J usage is TRBJ2-1; TRBD2 is a possible D gene (7 bases). V lost 1 base and J lost 10, with 14 bases in between. Germline loops: CDR1 SGHAT, CDR2 FQNNGV. This CDR3 comprises 14 residues. CDR3 loop: CASSLVGGAEEQFF. CDR3 DNA sequence: TGTGCCAGCAGCTTAGTAGGGGGGGCGGAGGAGCAGTTCTTC.

The rearrangement links TRBV7-2 to TRBJ1-1; no clear D gene. Trimming took off 1 base at V and 5 bases at J, with 5 bases between the two ends. Germline V gene lookup returns CDR1 SGHTA and CDR2 FQGNSA. The CDR3 covers 12 residues. CDR3 DNA: TGTGCCAGCAGCTTAGGGACGACTGAAGCTTTCTTT. It specifies CASSLGTTEAFF.

The chain links TRBV10-3 to TRBJ1-1, with unresolved D. V dropped 4 bases and J dropped 3 bases, with 6 bases sitting between them. The germline gives CDR1 ENHRY, CDR2 SYGVKD. This CDR3 comprises 12 residues. Here the CDR3 reads CAISAEDTEAFF. In DNA form, the CDR3 reads TGTGCCATCAGTGCAGAGGACACTGAAGCTTTCTTT.

This chain links TRBV7-8 with TRBJ1-3, with D perhaps matching TRBD1 (5 bases). The CDR3 runs to 17 residues. Germline-derived CDR1 and CDR2 are SGHVS and FQNEAQ. V lost 2 bases, J lost 3 bases, and 17 bases lay in between. CDR3 nucleotides: TGTGCCAGCAGCTTATTTTCCCCGGGGCGAAGTGGAAACACCATATATTTT. Translating it yields CASSLFSPGRSGNTIYF. Complete variable domain (other parts from reference TRBV7-8 and TRBJ1-3): GAGVSQSPRYKVAKRGQDVALRCDPISGHVSLFWYQQALGQGPEFLTYFQNEAQLDKSGLPSDRFFAERPEGSVSTLKIQRTQQEDSAVYLCASSLFSPGRSGNTIYFGEGSWLTVV.

This sequence joins TRBV30 and TRBJ2-3; D unclear. The CDR3 length is 13 residues. The V gene's germline CDR1 is GTSNPN and CDR2 SVGIG (reference sequence). The ends were cut back, 0 bases at V and 7 bases at J, with 11 bases in the middle. CDR3: CAWSVPPSYTQYF. CDR3 in DNA: TGTGCCTGGAGTGTACCTCCCAGCTATACGCAGTATTTT.

The V gene is TRBV15, the J gene TRBJ2-1; D gene ambiguous. Trimming removed 0 bases at V and 0 bases at J, with 6 bases between. The CDR3 extends over 15 amino acids. Germline lookup yields CDR1 LNHNV and CDR2 YYDKDF (reference sequence). This CDR3 reads CATSRETLSYNEQFF. CDR3 coding DNA: TGTGCCACCAGCAGAGAGACTCTCTCCTACAATGAGCAGTTCTTC.

In this sample, this clone turned up once. The rearrangement uses TRBV18 and TRBJ1-1, with 7 bases identical to TRBD1. The CDR3 runs 13 residues. Germline CDR1 and CDR2: KGHSH and LQKENI. The junction had 3 bases not matched to a gene; V was cut back by 1 base and J by 7 bases. The CDR3 DNA follows: TGTGCCAGCTCACCACGACAGGGTGATGAAGCTTTCTTT. Translating gives CASSPRQGDEAFF.

V usage is TRBV7-3 and J usage is TRBJ1-1; D is unclear. Per germline, CDR1 SGHTA and CDR2 FQGTGA. The germline V and J ends were trimmed by 5 bases and 1 base, with 8 bases remaining between them. The CDR3 sequence is 13 residues long. Here the CDR3 reads CASSPHTNTEAFF. The CDR3 region has the DNA TGTGCCAGCAGCCCACACACGAACACTGAAGCTTTCTTT.

The chain couples TRBV13 to TRBJ2-3; D possibly matches TRBD1 or TRBD2 (6 bases each). The CDR3 totals 14 residues. Germline CDR1 PRHDT, CDR2 FYEKMQ (reference sequence). Trimming shortened V by 4 bases and J by 4 bases, and 12 bases separated the two germline ends. CDR3 nucleotide sequence: TGTGCCAGCAGCTGGGTGGGGGGCTCAGATACGCAGTATTTT. Protein product: CASSWVGGSDTQYF.

V usage is TRBV4-2 and J usage is TRBJ2-3, with D possibly being TRBD2 (7 bases). The germline V and J ends were trimmed by 4 bases and 2 bases, with 19 bases remaining between them. Germline V CDR1 and CDR2: LGHNA, YNFKEQ. The CDR3 covers 17 residues. For the CDR3, the DNA is TGTGCCAGCAGCCCAAGCAACCCGCGGGGGCCCACAGATACGCAGTATTTT. Its protein is CASSPSNPRGPTDTQYF.

The chain uses TRBV7-3 and TRBJ2-5, with D perhaps TRBD1 (7 bases). V lost 5 bases to trimming and J lost 5 bases, with 18 bases between them. The germline CDR1 and CDR2 sequences are SGHTA and FQGTGA. The CDR3 is 15 residues long. The CDR3 bases are TGTGCCAGCAGCCCCACAGGGGCCGGAGGGGAGACCCAGTACTTC. It is translated as CASSPTGAGGETQYF.

V gene TRBV25-1 combines with J gene TRBJ2-2, with D maybe TRBD2 (6 bases). The germline V gene encodes CDR1 MGHDK and CDR2 SYGVNS. The CDR3 runs 14 residues. Trimming took off 7 bases at V and 3 bases at J, with 12 bases between the two ends. The CDR3 coding sequence is TGTGCCAGCATCGGGGGTCGGTACACCGGGGAGCTGTTTTTT. It is translated as CASIGGRYTGELFF.

The chain recombines TRBV6-1 with TRBJ2-7; 7 bases map to TRBD2. The V segment lost 6 bases and the J segment 3 bases; nucleotides outside the gene matches: 8. CDR1 MNHNS and CDR2 SASEGT come from the germline V gene. The CDR3 totals 14 residues. CDR3 in DNA: TGTGCCAGCAGCCCGGGACTATTCGACTACGAGCAGTACTTC. Residues: CASSPGLFDYEQYF.

The J gene is TRBJ2-4, the V gene TRBV21-1; the D segment call TRBD1 is taken from the table without a DNA check. TRBV21-1 is given as a pseudogene. CDR3 length: 9 amino acids. For the CDR3, the DNA is TGTGCCAGCAGCGCCCGAGACAGCTTC. Translated: CASSARDSF.

This chain links TRBV9 with TRBJ1-2; possibly TRBD1 for D (6 bases). CDR1 is SGDLS and CDR2 is YYNGEE in the germline V gene. CDR3 size: 16 residues. V lost 4 bases and J 6 bases, leaving 22 bases between the germline ends. The CDR3 nucleotides read TGTGCCAGCAGCCCCCGGATGCTGGACAGACGCGATGGCTACACCTTC. This codes for CASSPRMLDRRDGYTF.

The rearrangement joins TRBV7-2 to TRBJ1-6, with D possibly TRBD1 on 5 matching bases. There are 16 residues in the CDR3. CDR1 SGHTA and CDR2 FQGNSA come from the germline V gene. V shed 2 bases and J shed 5 bases, with 13 bases lying between them. CDR3 sequence (DNA): TGTGCCAGCAGCTTACTTTTCGGGGGGGATAATTCACCCCTCCACTTT. Translating gives CASSLLFGGDNSPLHF.